A single sample is the source of the 12 T cell receptor beta chains below, sequenced in a study of blood T cell repertoires in COVID-19. Generated by immunoSEQ multiplex PCR, the TCRdb table keeps only in-frame clones and is missing some. The sample records hundreds of thousands of clones, about 88% being singletons. Material for sequencing was PBMCs or T cells enriched from blood (not recorded which). The receptor set was obtained from a woman younger than 35 who had been exposed to COVID-19.

The genes are TRBV6-5 and TRBJ2-7; D might be TRBD1 (6 bases). CDR3 length: 11 residues. Trimming stripped 6 bases from V and 3 bases from J, with 6 bases between. Germline loops: CDR1 MNHEY, CDR2 SVGAGI. Here the CDR3 DNA reads TGTGCCAGCAGACAGGGCTACGAGCAGTACTTC. Its translation: CASRQGYEQYF.

A single count supports this clone. The chain uses TRBV28 and TRBJ1-5, with D perhaps matching TRBD1 (6 bases). CDR1 is MDHEN, CDR2 SYDVKM, per germline. The CDR3 loop spans 13 amino acids. The V and J ends lost 7 bases and 3 bases respectively, with 10 bases between them. CDR3 residues: CASKQGYNQPQHF. The CDR3 nucleotides read TGTGCCAGCAAGCAGGGGTACAATCAGCCCCAGCATTTT.

This chain connects TRBV5-4 to TRBJ2-5, with D hard to call. From germline, CDR1 is SGHNT and CDR2 YYREEE (reference sequence). The CDR3 totals 14 residues. Deletions cut 0 bases from V and 0 bases from J, with 6 bases between. DNA for the CDR3: TGTGCCAGCAGCTTGGTCCCGTACCAAGAGACCCAGTACTTC. Translating it yields CASSLVPYQETQYF.

The chain carries TRBV6-5 and TRBJ2-7; 8 bases agree with TRBD2. Germline-derived CDR1 and CDR2 are MNHEY and SVGAGI. Losses at the gene ends were 0 bases for V and 4 bases for J; bases not matched to a gene: 5. The CDR3 totals 15 residues. CDR3 loop: CASSYSVSGTYEQYF. The CDR3 coding sequence is TGTGCCAGCAGTTACTCGGTTAGCGGGACTTACGAGCAGTACTTC.

This chain uses TRBV5-4 with TRBJ2-2; 10 bases are shared with TRBD1. The V gene end was trimmed by 4 bases and the J gene end by 4 bases; junction bases not matched to a gene: 1. The V gene's germline CDR1 is SGHNT and CDR2 YYREEE (reference sequence). The CDR3 runs to 14 residues. The CDR3: CASSRTGGTGELFF. The DNA for the CDR3 is TGTGCCAGCAGCCGGACAGGGGGCACCGGGGAGCTGTTTTTT. Full variable domain (outside the CDR3, taken from reference TRBV5-4 and TRBJ2-2): ETGVTQSPTHLIKTRGQQVTLRCSSQSGHNTVSWYQQALGQGPQFIFQYYREEENGRGNFPPRFSGLQFPNYSSELNVNALELDDSALYLCASSRTGGTGELFFGEGSRLTVL.

CDR3 in DNA: TGTGCCAGCAGTGGGGACAGGGGGTACTACGAGCAGTACTTC. It encodes CASSGDRGYYEQYF. The chain carries TRBV2 and TRBJ2-7, with 11 positions matching TRBD1. There are 14 residues in the CDR3. With 4 bases clipped from V and 3 bases from J, the junction kept 2 bases outside the gene matches. Germline CDR1 is SNHLY and CDR2 is FYNNEI.

The rearrangement uses TRBV27 and TRBJ2-7; 10 positions match TRBD1. The CDR3 runs to 14 residues. Germline CDR1 and CDR2: MNHEY and SMNVEV (reference sequence). Unmatched junction bases numbered 7, after V lost 4 bases and J lost 7 bases. CDR3 loop: CASSSRQGAGEQYF. The CDR3 coding sequence is TGTGCCAGCAGTTCCCGACAGGGGGCCGGGGAGCAGTACTTC.

The chain carries TRBV4-2 and TRBJ2-4, with 11 bases identical to TRBD2. Germline values: CDR1 LGHNA, CDR2 YNFKEQ. The CDR3 is 17 residues long. V was pared by 4 bases and J by 5 bases, with 10 bases of the junction left unmatched. CDR3 amino acids: CASSPSSGGSEQNIQYF. Here the CDR3 DNA reads TGTGCCAGCAGCCCCTCTAGCGGGGGGAGCGAGCAAAACATTCAGTACTTC.

The chain carries TRBV21-1 and TRBJ2-7; the table's D gene call, TRBD2, was not cross checked with the DNA. TRBV21-1 corresponds to a pseudogene. This CDR3 region has 16 residues. CDR3 nucleotide sequence: TGTGCCAGCAGCAGAAGACTAGCGGGTTCCTCCTACGAGCAGTACTTC. Residues: CASSRRLAGSSYEQYF.

The chain combines TRBV27 with TRBJ1-2; 7 nucleotides match TRBD1. J was trimmed by 8 bases and V by 10 bases; bases with no gene match: 22. This CDR3 is 16 amino acids long. Germline V CDR1 and CDR2: MNHEY, SMNVEV (reference sequence). The CDR3, as DNA: TGTGCCACTCTCCCCTGGGTCCAGGGGGTGCTTGCGGGCTACACCTTC. Translating gives CATLPWVQGVLAGYTF.

The chain employs TRBV5-3 and TRBJ1-2; TRBD1 matches 8 bases. TRBV5-3 is treated as an ORF (open reading frame) with a function not yet certain. The length of the CDR3 is 14 residues. The ends lost 5 bases at V and 6 bases at J; junction bases unmatched: 9. CDR3 residues: CARSLNRGRHGYTF. For the CDR3, the DNA is TGTGCCAGAAGTTTAAACAGGGGGAGGCATGGCTACACCTTC.

This chain links TRBV2 with TRBJ2-5, with TRBD2 as a possible D gene (6 bases). The CDR3 has 15 amino acids. Trimming removed 5 bases at V and 4 bases at J, with 17 bases between. Germline lookup yields CDR1 SNHLY and CDR2 FYNNEI. The CDR3 sequence: CASSSQAHGGETQYF. The CDR3 bases are TGTGCCAGCAGTTCACAGGCACACGGGGGAGAGACCCAGTACTTC.